Listed below are T cell receptor beta chains from one sample, sequenced in a study of T cells after posttransplantation cyclophosphamide. The table came from immunoSEQ multiplex PCR; TCRdb's copy has only in-frame clones and leaves some out. The sample contains approximately 10,000 clones, around 81% of which appear only once. Material: PBMCs, obtained 367 days after allogeneic stem cell transplant with calcineurin inhibitor and methotrexate. The receptors shown here come from a male patient aged 25-45 years who received an allogeneic stem cell transplant from an unrelated donor, was CMV-positive, and had acute GVHD only. The graft donor may have given rise to some T cells. Each CDR3 is given without its conserved first and last residue.

TRBV15	TRBJ1-1	ATSQGSGGSLNTEAF
TRBV19	TRBJ1-1	ASSLTGTANTEAF
TRBV5-1	TRBJ1-1	ASSWTGGWYTEAF
TRBV9	TRBJ2-1	ASSVAGGGDEQF
TRBV5-1	TRBJ2-7	ASSSDYVSQQY
TRBV5-1	TRBJ1-1	ASSLRGGAGNTEAF
TRBV5-6	TRBJ1-4	ASSRKGARLF
TRBV7-2	TRBJ2-4	ASSRLAEPFKNIQY
TRBV12-2	TRBJ2-1	ASPPWERGGCHEQF
TRBV29-1	TRBJ2-7	SVRLALEQY
TRBV5-6	TRBJ1-5	ASSLAGGLSNQPQH
TRBV29-1	TRBJ2-2	SVGGGRDTGELF